The 11 T cell receptor beta chains in this list originate from one sample, sequenced in a study of T cells in Graves' hyperthyroidism and ophthalmopathy. Amplified TCR beta CDR3 regions derived from RNA transcripts. First-round RT-PCR targeting the TCR CDR3 was performed with the HTBI primer set. TCRdb processed the multiplex PCR reads anew with MiXCR; each CDR3 protein has one entry. This repertoire shows approximately 350,000 distinct CDR3 sequences, roughly 15% found once; its top ten account for approximately 19%. Sequencing was done on a sample of blood. The source of these receptors is a woman aged 55-70 years with Graves' ophthalmopathy.

This clonotype was counted a few times. The chain uses TRBV9 and TRBJ2-2, with D possibly being TRBD1 or TRBD2 (5 bases each). CDR1 and CDR2 from the germline V gene are SGDLS and YYNGEE. This CDR3 has 15 amino acids. Deletions cut 5 bases from V and 0 bases from J, with 11 bases between. The CDR3 DNA follows: TGTGCCAGCAGGGGGGACCCTCCGAACACCGGGGAGCTGTTTTTT. Its translation is CASRGDPPNTGELFF.

V is TRBV5-8 and J is TRBJ2-2; D tentatively fits TRBD1 or TRBD2 (5 bases each). Germline loops: CDR1 SGHTS, CDR2 YDEGEE. The CDR3 runs to 16 residues. V was pared by 0 bases and J by 0 bases, with 9 bases between. The CDR3 here is CASSLEVGANTGELFF. CDR3 sequence (DNA): TGTGCCAGCAGCTTGGAGGTGGGGGCGAACACCGGGGAGCTGTTTTTT.

This clonotype was detected only a few times. The chain couples TRBV9 to TRBJ2-1, with TRBD2 identical over 10 bases. The CDR3 has 15 residues. Germline CDR1 reads SGDLS; CDR2 reads YYNGEE. The ends lost 0 bases at V and 7 bases at J; junction bases unmatched: 4. The DNA of the CDR3 is TGTGCCAGCAGCGTAGAGATGACTAGCGGGAATGAGCAGTTCTTC. Translation gives CASSVEMTSGNEQFF.

In its sample, this clonotype was seen many times. The rearrangement uses TRBV7-3 and TRBJ2-1, with a tentative D call TRBD2 (6 bases). The V gene's germline CDR1 is SGHTA and CDR2 FQGTGA. Between the trimmed V and J ends, which lost 0 bases and 6 bases, there was a span of 15 bases. The CDR3 contains 16 residues. This CDR3 reads CASSLTSPPGVNEQFF. CDR3 sequence (DNA): TGTGCCAGCAGCTTAACGTCACCTCCGGGGGTCAATGAGCAGTTCTTC.

This clonotype was detected a few times. In nucleotides, the CDR3 is TGTGCCAGCAGCCCGGGGTTTCTCCACGGAAAACTGTTTTTT. Protein sequence: CASSPGFLHGKLFF. This sequence joins TRBV7-2 and TRBJ1-4; D unclear. The germline CDR1 and CDR2 sequences are SGHTA and FQGNSA. The CDR3 spans 14 residues. The V and J ends lost 5 bases and 10 bases respectively, with 17 bases between them.

This clonotype occurred many times. This sequence joins TRBV3-1 and TRBJ2-1, with 7 bases identical to TRBD2. J lost 5 bases, V lost 5 bases, and 9 bases had no gene match. Germline V gives CDR1 LGHDT, CDR2 YNNKEL (reference sequence). This CDR3 has 15 residues. The CDR3 sequence is CASSEQPSGNNEQFF. CDR3 sequence (DNA): TGTGCCAGCAGCGAACAGCCTAGCGGTAACAATGAGCAGTTCTTC.

Many counts were recorded for this clonotype. The V gene is TRBV6-5, the J gene TRBJ2-7, with 10 bases aligning to TRBD2. The CDR3 totals 15 residues. Germline assignment: CDR1 MNHEY and CDR2 SVGAGI. The trim removed 0 bases at V and 4 bases at J, leaving 3 bases unmatched. As DNA, the CDR3 is TGTGCCAGCAGTTACTCCCAGCGGGAGGGGTACGAGCAGTACTTC. Its translation is CASSYSQREGYEQYF.

Many counts were recorded for this clonotype. The rearrangement uses TRBV27 and TRBJ1-4; D remains ambiguous. The germline gives CDR1 MNHEY, CDR2 SMNVEV (reference sequence). Trimming shortened V by 6 bases and J by 8 bases, and 22 bases separated the two germline ends. The CDR3 is 16 amino acids. CDR3 in amino acids: CASRTTTGLGREKLFF. The CDR3 coding sequence is TGTGCCAGCAGAACCACTACGGGCCTCGGGAGAGAAAAACTGTTTTTT.

The chain uses TRBV9 and TRBJ1-2; 10 bases match TRBD1. This CDR3 is 14 amino acids long. Germline CDR1 SGDLS, CDR2 YYNGEE. V was clipped by 3 bases and J by 8 bases; unmatched bases: 7. CDR3: CASSGWDRGNGYTF. CDR3 DNA: TGTGCCAGCAGCGGCTGGGACAGGGGAAACGGCTACACCTTC.

This clonotype was seen at least ten times. This chain connects TRBV7-9 to TRBJ2-1; 7 nucleotides line up with TRBD2. The CDR3 totals 15 residues. CDR1 is SEHNR, CDR2 FQNEAQ, per germline (reference sequence). Trimming cost V 3 bases and J 5 bases; bases outside gene matches: 7. CDR3 in amino acids: CASSFAAGVNNEQFF. The DNA for the CDR3 is TGTGCCAGCAGCTTTGCGGCGGGAGTGAACAATGAGCAGTTCTTC.

This clonotype was detected many times. V usage is TRBV6-5 and J usage is TRBJ1-1; D is uncertain. The CDR3 runs to 12 residues. Trimming took off 9 bases at V and 3 bases at J, with 11 bases between the two ends. Per the germline V gene, CDR1 is MNHEY and CDR2 is SVGAGI. The CDR3 loop reads CASKDGDTEAFF. CDR3 DNA: TGTGCCAGTAAGGACGGTGACACTGAAGCTTTCTTT.